The sequence of this T cell receptor (beta chain) was determined in a study of blood T cells in healthy people across ages. Next came a second PCR, run for about 6 to 12 cycles, which used a sample-barcoded 5' primer along with a J-beta primer mix. TCRdb reprocessed the 5' RACE reads with MiXCR, giving one entry per CDR3 protein. The sample holds roughly 1.9 million distinct CDR3 sequences, roughly 43% seen once. This TCR was recovered from a human donor in good health. Material: blood.

CDR3 DNA sequence: TGCAGTGCTAGCTTTCGGGACTCCCCACAGCAGTATTTT. This gives the protein CSASFRDSPQQYF. This chain uses TRBV20-1 with TRBJ2-3; weak D call: TRBD2 (6 bases). Trimming took 3 bases from V and 11 from J, leaving 18 bases between them. Germline assignment: CDR1 DFQATT and CDR2 SNEGSKA (reference sequence). The CDR3 sequence is 13 residues long.